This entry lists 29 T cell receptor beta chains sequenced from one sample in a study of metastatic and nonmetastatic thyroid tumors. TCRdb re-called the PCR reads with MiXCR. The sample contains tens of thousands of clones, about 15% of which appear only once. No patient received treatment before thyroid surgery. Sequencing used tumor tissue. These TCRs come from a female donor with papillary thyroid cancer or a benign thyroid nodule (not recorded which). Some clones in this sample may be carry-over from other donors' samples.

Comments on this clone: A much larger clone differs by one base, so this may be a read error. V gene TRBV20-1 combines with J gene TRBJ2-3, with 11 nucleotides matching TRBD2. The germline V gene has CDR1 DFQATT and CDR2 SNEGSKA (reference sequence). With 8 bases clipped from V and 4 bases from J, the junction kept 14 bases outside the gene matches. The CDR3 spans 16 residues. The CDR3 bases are TGCAGTTCGGGACTAGCGGTGGGGGCGAGCGCAGATACGCAGTATTTT. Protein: CSSGLAVGASADTQYF.

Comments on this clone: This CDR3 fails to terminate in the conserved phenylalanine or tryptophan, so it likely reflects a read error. The CDR3 is CASSLGAKSGTIGQDTQYL. CDR3 bases: TGTGCCAGCAGTTTGGGTGCGAAATCAGGGACTATCGGTCAAGATACGCAGTATCTT. The chain uses TRBV28 and TRBJ2-3; 7 nucleotides line up with TRBD2. V was pared by 3 bases and J by 5 bases, with 20 bases of the junction left unmatched. The CDR3 consists of 19 residues. Per germline, CDR1 MDHEN and CDR2 SYDVKM.

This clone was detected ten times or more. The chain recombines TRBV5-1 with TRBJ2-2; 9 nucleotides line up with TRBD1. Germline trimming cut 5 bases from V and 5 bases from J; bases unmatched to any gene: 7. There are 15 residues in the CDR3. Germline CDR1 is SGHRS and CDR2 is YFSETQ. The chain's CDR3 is CASRHTGTGTGELFF. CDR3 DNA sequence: TGCGCCAGCAGACACACCGGGACAGGGACCGGGGAGCTGTTTTTT.

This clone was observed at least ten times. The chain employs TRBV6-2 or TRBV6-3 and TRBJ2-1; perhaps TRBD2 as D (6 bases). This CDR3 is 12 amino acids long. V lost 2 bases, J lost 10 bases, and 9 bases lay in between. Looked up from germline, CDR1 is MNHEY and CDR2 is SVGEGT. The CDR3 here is CASSYPTREQFF. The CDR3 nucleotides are TGTGCCAGCAGTTACCCGACTAGAGAGCAGTTCTTC.

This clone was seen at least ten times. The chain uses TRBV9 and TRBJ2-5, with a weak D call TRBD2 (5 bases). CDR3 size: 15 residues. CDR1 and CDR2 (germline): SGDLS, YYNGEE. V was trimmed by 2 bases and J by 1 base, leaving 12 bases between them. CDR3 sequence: CASSVGVATQETQYF. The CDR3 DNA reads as TGTGCCAGCAGCGTCGGGGTGGCCACCCAAGAGACCCAGTACTTC.

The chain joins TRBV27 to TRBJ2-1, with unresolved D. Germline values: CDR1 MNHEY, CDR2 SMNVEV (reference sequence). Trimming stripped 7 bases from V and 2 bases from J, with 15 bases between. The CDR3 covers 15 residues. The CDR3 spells CASISPRSTYNEQFF. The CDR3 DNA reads TGTGCCAGCATTTCTCCCCGGTCTACCTACAATGAGCAGTTCTTC.

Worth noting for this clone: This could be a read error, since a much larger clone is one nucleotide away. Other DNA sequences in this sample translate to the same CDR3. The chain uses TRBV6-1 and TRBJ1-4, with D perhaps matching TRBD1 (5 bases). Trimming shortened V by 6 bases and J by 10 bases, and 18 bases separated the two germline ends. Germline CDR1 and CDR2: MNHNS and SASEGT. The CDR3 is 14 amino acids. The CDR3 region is CASRESTGTGKLFF. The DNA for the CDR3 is TGTGCCAGCAGGGAGTCTACAGGAACAGGAAAACTGTTTTTT.

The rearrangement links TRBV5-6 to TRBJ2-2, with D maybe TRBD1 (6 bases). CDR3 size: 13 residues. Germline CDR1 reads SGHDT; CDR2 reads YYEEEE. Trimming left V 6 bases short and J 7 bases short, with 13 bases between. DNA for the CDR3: TGTGCCAGCATCAACCAGGGGAGCGGGGAGCTGTTTTTT. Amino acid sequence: CASINQGSGELFF. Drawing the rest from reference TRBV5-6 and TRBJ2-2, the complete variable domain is DAGVTQSPTHLIKTRGQQVTLRCSPKSGHDTVSWYQQALGQGPQFIFQYYEEEERQRGNFPDRFSGHQFPNYSSELNVNALLLGDSALYLCASINQGSGELFFGEGSRLTVL.

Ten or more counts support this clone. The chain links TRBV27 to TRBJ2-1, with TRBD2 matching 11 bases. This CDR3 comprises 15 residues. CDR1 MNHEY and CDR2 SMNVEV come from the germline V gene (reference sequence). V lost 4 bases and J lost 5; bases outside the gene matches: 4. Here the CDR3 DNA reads TGTGCCAGCAGTTCCTTAGCGGGAGGGGACAATGAGCAGTTCTTC. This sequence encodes CASSSLAGGDNEQFF.

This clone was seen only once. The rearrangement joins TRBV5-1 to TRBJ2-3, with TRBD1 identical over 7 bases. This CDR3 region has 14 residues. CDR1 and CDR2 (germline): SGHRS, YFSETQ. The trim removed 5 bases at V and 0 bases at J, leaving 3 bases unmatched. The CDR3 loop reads CASSPGQSTDTQYF. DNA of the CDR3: TGCGCCAGCAGTCCGGGACAGAGCACAGATACGCAGTATTTT.

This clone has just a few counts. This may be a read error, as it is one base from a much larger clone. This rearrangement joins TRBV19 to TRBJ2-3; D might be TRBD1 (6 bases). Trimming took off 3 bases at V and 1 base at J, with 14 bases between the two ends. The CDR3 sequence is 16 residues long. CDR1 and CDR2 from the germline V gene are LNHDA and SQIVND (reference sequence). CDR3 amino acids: CASSISRAGGTDTQYF. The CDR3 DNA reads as TGTGCCAGTAGTATCTCTAGGGCAGGGGGCACAGATACGCAGTATTTT.

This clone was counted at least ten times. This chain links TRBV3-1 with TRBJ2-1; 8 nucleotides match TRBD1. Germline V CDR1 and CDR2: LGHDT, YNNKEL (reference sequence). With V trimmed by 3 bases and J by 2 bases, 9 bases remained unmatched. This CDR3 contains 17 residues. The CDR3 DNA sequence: TGTGCCAGCAGCCACCGCGGACAGGGATCCCCCTACAATGAGCAGTTCTTC. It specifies CASSHRGQGSPYNEQFF.

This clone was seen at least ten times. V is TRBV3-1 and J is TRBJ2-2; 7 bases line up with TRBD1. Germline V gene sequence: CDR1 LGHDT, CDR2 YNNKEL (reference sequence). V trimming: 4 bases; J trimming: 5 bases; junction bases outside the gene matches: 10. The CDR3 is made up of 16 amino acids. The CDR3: CASSPRGRVGTGELFF. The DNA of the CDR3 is TGTGCCAGCAGCCCAAGGGGGCGGGTTGGGACCGGGGAGCTGTTTTTT. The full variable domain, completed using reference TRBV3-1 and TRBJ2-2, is DTAVSQTPKYLVTQMGNDKSIKCEQNLGHDTMYWYKQDSKKFLKIMFSYNNKELIINETVPNRFSPKSPDKAHLNLHINSLELGDSAVYFCASSPRGRVGTGELFFGEGSRLTVL.

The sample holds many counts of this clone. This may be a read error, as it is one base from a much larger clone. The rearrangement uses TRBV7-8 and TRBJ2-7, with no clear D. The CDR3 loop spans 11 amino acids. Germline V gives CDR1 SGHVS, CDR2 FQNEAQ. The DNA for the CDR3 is TGTGCCAACAGCTTCCATGGAGAGCAGTACTTC. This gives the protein CANSFHGEQYF.

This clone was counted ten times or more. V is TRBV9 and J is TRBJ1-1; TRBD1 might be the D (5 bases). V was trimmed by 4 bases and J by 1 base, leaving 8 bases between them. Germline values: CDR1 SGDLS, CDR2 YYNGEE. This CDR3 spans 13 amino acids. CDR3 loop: CASSLTANTEAFF. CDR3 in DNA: TGTGCCAGCAGCCTGACAGCGAACACTGAAGCTTTCTTT.

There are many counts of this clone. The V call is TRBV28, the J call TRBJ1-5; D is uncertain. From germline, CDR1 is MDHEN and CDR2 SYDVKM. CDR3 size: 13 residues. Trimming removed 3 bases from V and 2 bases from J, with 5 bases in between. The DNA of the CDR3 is TGTGCCAGCAGTTTCGATCGCAATCAGCCCCAGCATTTT. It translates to CASSFDRNQPQHF.

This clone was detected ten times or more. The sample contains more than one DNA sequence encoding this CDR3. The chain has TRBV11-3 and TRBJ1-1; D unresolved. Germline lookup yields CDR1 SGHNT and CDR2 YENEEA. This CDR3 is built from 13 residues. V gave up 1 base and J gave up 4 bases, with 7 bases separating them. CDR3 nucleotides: TGTGCCAGCAGCTTAGTGTGGGGCACTGAAGCTTTCTTT. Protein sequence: CASSLVWGTEAFF.

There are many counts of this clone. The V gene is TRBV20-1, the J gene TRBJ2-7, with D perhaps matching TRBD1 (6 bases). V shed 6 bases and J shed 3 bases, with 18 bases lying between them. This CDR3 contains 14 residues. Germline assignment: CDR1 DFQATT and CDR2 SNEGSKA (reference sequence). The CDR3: CSANAEGVGYEQYF. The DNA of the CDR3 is TGCAGTGCGAACGCTGAGGGGGTAGGCTACGAGCAGTACTTC.

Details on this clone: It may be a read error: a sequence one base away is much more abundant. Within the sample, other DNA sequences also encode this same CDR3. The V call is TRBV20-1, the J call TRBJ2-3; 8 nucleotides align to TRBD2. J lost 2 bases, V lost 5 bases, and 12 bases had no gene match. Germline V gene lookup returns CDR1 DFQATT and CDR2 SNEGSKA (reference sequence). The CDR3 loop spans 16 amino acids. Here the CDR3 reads CSASPGTSGLTDTQYF. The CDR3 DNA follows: TGCAGTGCTTCCCCCGGAACTAGCGGACTCACAGATACGCAGTATTTT.

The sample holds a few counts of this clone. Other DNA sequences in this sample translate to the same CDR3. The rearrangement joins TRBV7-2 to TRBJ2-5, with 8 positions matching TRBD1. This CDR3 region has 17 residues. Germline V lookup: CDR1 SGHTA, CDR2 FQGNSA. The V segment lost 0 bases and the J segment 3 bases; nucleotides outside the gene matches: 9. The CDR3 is CASSLASRGRSKETQYF. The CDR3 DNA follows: TGTGCCAGCAGCTTAGCATCCAGGGGGCGTTCGAAAGAGACCCAGTACTTC. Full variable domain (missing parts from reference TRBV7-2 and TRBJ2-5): GAGVSQSPSNKVTEKGKDVELRCDPISGHTALYWYRQSLGQGLEFLIYFQGNSAPDKSGLPSDRFSAERTGGSVSTLTIQRTQQEDSAVYLCASSLASRGRSKETQYFGPGTRLLVL.

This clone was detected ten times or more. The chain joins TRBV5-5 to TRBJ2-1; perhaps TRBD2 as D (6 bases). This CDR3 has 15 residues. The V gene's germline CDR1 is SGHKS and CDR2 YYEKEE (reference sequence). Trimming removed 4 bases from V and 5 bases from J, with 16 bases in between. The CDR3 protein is CASSPGPGRDNEQFF. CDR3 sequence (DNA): TGTGCCAGCAGCCCCGGACCCGGGAGAGACAATGAGCAGTTCTTC.

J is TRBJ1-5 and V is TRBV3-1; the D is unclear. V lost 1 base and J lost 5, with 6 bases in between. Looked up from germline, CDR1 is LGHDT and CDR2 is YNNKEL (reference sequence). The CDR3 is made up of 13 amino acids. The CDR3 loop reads CASSQGEYQPQHF. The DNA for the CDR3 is TGTGCCAGCAGCCAAGGTGAGTATCAGCCCCAGCATTTT.

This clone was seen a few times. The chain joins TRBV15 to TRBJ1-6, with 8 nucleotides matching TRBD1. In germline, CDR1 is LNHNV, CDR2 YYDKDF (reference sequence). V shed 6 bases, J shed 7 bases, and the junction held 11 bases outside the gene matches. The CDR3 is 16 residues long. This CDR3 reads CATRDPGTGENSPLHF. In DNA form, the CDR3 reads TGTGCCACCAGGGACCCCGGGACAGGCGAGAATTCACCCCTCCACTTT.

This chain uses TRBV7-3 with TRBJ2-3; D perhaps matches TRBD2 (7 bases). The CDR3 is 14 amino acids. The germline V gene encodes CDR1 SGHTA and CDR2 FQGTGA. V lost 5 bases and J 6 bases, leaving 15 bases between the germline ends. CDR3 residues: CASSPQGGADTQYF. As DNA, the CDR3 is TGTGCCAGCAGCCCTCAAGGGGGGGCCGATACGCAGTATTTT.

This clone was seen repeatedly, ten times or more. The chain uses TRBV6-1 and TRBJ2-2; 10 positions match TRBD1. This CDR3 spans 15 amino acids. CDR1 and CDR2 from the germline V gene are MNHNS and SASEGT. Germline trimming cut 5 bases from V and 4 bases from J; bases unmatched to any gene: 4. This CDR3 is CASSLRDRGTGELFF. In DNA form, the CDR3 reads TGTGCCAGCAGTCTCCGGGACAGGGGCACCGGGGAGCTGTTTTTT.

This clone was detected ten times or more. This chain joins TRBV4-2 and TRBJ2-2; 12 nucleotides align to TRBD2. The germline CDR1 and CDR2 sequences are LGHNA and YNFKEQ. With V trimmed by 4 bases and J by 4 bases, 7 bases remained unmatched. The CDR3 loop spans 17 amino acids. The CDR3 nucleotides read TGTGCCAGCAGCCCAGCCCCGGGACTAGCGGGCACCGGGGAGCTGTTTTTT. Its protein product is CASSPAPGLAGTGELFF.

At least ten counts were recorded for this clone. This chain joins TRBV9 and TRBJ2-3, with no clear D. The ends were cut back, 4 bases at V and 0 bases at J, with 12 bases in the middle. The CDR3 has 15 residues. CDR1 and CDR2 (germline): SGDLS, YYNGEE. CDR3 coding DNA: TGTGCCAGCAGCCGGATACGCACTAGCACAGATACGCAGTATTTT. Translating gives CASSRIRTSTDTQYF.

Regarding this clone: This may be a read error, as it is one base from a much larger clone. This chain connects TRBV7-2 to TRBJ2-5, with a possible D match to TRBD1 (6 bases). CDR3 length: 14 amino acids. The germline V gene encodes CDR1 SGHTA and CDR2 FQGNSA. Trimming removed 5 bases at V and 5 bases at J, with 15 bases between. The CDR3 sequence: CASSGRQVWETQYF. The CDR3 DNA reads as TGTGCCAGCAGCGGGCGACAGGTGTGGGAGACCCAGTACTTC. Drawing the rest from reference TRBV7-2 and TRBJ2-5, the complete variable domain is GAGVSQSPSNKVTEKGKDVELRCDPISGHTALYWYRQSLGQGLEFLIYFQGNSAPDKSGLPSDRFSAERTGGSVSTLTIQRTQQEDSAVYLCASSGRQVWETQYFGPGTRLLVL.

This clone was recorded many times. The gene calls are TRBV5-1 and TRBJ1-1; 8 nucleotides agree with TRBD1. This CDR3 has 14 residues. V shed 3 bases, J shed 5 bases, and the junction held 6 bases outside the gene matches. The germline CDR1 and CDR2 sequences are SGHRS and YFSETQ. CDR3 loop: CASSSLGQGTEAFF. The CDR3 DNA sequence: TGCGCCAGCAGCTCTCTTGGACAGGGTACTGAAGCTTTCTTT.